The next 4 T cell receptor beta chains were all read from a single sample in a study of shared clonotypes between healthy human individuals. Method: immunoSEQ multiplex PCR; TCRdb's copy keeps in-frame clones and lacks some. The table lists roughly 650,000 clones, approximately 96% of them singletons. Naivety among CD8 cells was defined by CD45RO negativity and positive CCR7 selection, thereby excluding terminally differentiated effector memory CD45RA+ cells. The sequenced material came from naive CD8+ T cells sorted from blood. The receptors come from a woman aged 25 to 45 in good health.

The chain joins TRBV29-1 to TRBJ2-1; 10 bases align to TRBD2. The V and J ends lost 6 bases and 3 bases, in that order; junction bases with no gene match: 8. CDR1 is SQVTM, CDR2 ANQGSEA, per germline. CDR3 length: 15 amino acids. The CDR3 DNA follows: TGCAGCGTGACTGAACTAGCGGGACTCTACAATGAGCAGTTCTTC. Its translation is CSVTELAGLYNEQFF.

The chain links TRBV27 to TRBJ2-4; 8 positions agree with TRBD2. The CDR3 consists of 13 residues. CDR1 and CDR2 from the germline V gene are MNHEY and SMNVEV (reference sequence). V gave up 2 bases and J gave up 6 bases; unmatched junction bases: 0. The CDR3 sequence is CASSLGLANIQYF. DNA of the CDR3: TGTGCCAGCAGTTTAGGACTAGCAAACATTCAGTACTTC.

The chain combines TRBV7-9 with TRBJ1-2; 10 nucleotides line up with TRBD1. This CDR3 spans 16 amino acids. The germline V gene encodes CDR1 SEHNR and CDR2 FQNEAQ (reference sequence). J lost 4 bases, V lost 8 bases, and 13 bases had no gene match. The CDR3 nucleotides are TGTGCCAGCTTTTTACTAGACAGGGGGCTTGGCTATGGCTACACCTTC. Its translation is CASFLLDRGLGYGYTF.

This clone was detected once. The chain carries TRBV29-1 and TRBJ2-3; the D call may be TRBD1 or TRBD2 (5 bases each). V dropped 5 bases and J dropped 2 bases, with 20 bases sitting between them. The CDR3 loop spans 16 amino acids. The germline CDR1 and CDR2 sequences are SQVTM and ANQGSEA. As DNA, the CDR3 is TGCAGCGTTCCGGTTAAACGGGACCGGTCCACAGATACGCAGTATTTT. Translating it yields CSVPVKRDRSTDTQYF.